This TCR beta chain was sequenced during a study of blood T cell repertoires in COVID-19. Original handling: Estimation of nucleated cell counts relied on the amplification of reference gene primers. Only in-frame clones appear in the TCRdb table, and some are missing; sequencing was by immunoSEQ multiplex PCR. Clone size and V and J calls were adopted from that table, with D and trimming inferred from the DNA. The repertoire consists of approximately 140,000 clones, with 80% to 90% occurring once and the leading ten covering approximately 3.5%. The CDR3 contains 14 residues. CDR1 MNHNS and CDR2 SASEGT come from the germline V gene. V gave up 3 bases and J gave up 5 bases, with 13 bases separating them.

Source material: peripheral blood. The receptor was isolated from a man between 65 and 79 years old with acute or convalescent COVID-19. V gene TRBV6-1 combines with J gene TRBJ2-5; the D gene is possibly TRBD2 (7 bases). Written as DNA, the CDR3 is TGTGCCAGCAGTGAGGTGGGAGGGGGGGAGACCCAGTACTTC. Residues: CASSEVGGGETQYF.